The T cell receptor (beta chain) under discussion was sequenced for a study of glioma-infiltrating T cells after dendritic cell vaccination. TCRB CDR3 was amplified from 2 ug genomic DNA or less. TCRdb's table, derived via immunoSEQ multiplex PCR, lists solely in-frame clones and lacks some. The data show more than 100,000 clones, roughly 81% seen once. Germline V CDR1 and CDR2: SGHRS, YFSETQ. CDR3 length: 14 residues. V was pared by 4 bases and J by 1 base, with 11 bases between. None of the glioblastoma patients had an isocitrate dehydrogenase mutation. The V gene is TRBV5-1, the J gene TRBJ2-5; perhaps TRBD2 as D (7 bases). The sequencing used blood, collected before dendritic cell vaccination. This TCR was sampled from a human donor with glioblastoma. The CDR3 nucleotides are TGCGCCAGCAGCCCGGGGGGCCGCCAAGAGACCCAGTACTTC. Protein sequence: CASSPGGRQETQYF.